Listed below are T cell receptor beta chains from one sample, sequenced in a study of T cell clonotyping in hematopoietic cell transplantation. The protocol was immunoSEQ multiplex PCR, while the TCRdb copy is restricted to in-frame clones and leaves out a portion. In the table there are about 70,000 clones, around 94% of which are singletons. The specimen sequenced was peripheral blood mononuclear cells. Every receptor here comes from a man over 45 in good health. Some clones in this sample may be carry-over from other donors' samples. Each CDR3 is given without its conserved first and last residue.

>TRBV19|17|TRBJ2-2
ASSIVRITGTQNTGELF
>TRBV20-1|8|TRBJ2-3
SASTDTQY
>TRBV7-2|13|TRBJ2-3
ASSFSGDTTDTQY
>TRBV7-2|13|TRBJ2-3
ASSPDYTSTDTQY
>TRBV5-1|13|TRBJ1-1
ASSFLPGINTEAF
>TRBV7-2|13|TRBJ2-7
ASSLAREGWYEQY
>TRBV6-5|9|TRBJ1-1
ASRTNFEAF
>TRBV9|14|TRBJ2-2
ASSVNAGSSTGELF
>TRBV28|11|TRBJ2-7
ASSFGSIYEQY
>TRBV27|12|TRBJ1-2
ASRWGQGMGGYT
>TRBV6-5|12|TRBJ1-1
ASSPSGTDLEAF
>TRBV29-1|10|TRBJ1-2
SVRGQTYGYT
>TRBV29-1|11|TRBJ2-5
SAWDRGTETQY
>TRBV28|12|TRBJ2-5
ASSSAIQEETQY
>TRBV30|14|TRBJ2-3
AWSVGSGGGTDTQY
>TRBV19|12|TRBJ2-5
ASSGRTELETQY
>TRBV4-1|13|TRBJ2-1
ASSSQSGNYNEQF
>TRBV19|11|TRBJ1-5
ARTPETNQPQH
>TRBV28|13|TRBJ2-5
ASSSGQGARETQY
>TRBV2|14|TRBJ1-5
ASSLLGTLSNQPQH
>TRBV5-1|14|TRBJ1-1
ASSPIGNGLNTEAF
>TRBV2|12|TRBJ2-5
ASRGDSTQETQY
>TRBV7-8|14|TRBJ2-5
ASSLGTSGHLETQY
>TRBV14|13|TRBJ2-1
ASSQVQYGMNEQF
>TRBV28|12|TRBJ2-7
ASSQSGTSYEQY
>TRBV5-8|13|TRBJ2-1
ASLIPGRPYNEQF
>TRBV14|15|TRBJ2-3
ASSRRRRAGDPDTQY
>TRBV7-3|12|TRBJ1-1
ASSLHQGATEAF